The next 7 T cell receptor beta chains were all read from a single sample in a study of identical twins (dated by TCRdb to the mid-2010s). The library was obtained by 5' RACE. TCRdb names Illumina HiSeq 2000 as the instrument used. TCRdb reanalyzed the raw reads on its own, using fastp at Q25 for trimming and MiXCR for clone calling, and kept in-frame beta chains. All rows with the same CDR3 protein become a single entry with the most common DNA and genes. This sample holds over 200,000 distinct CDR3 sequences; over 9.5% were observed only once. The ten largest clones take up more than 8% of the sample. The sample was memory T cells sorted from blood. The cell subset or site label here, explained by the study, means: CD45RO+ enriched T cells. The receptors here all came from a man aged 45-65 years in good health.

Concerning this clonotype itself: This may be a read error, as it is one base from a much larger clone. The gene calls are TRBV20-1 and TRBJ2-2; D possibly uses TRBD1 or TRBD2 (5 bases each). V was cut by 1 base and J by 6 bases, with 18 bases left in between. CDR1 and CDR2 (germline): DFQATT, SNEGSKA (reference sequence). The CDR3 covers 16 residues. The chain's CDR3 is CSARVMAPVGAGELFF. The CDR3 bases are TGCAGTGCTAGAGTTATGGCTCCAGTGGGGGCCGGGGAGCTGTTTTTT.

This clonotype was observed at least ten times. The V gene is TRBV4-3, the J gene TRBJ1-3; D is undetermined. Per the germline V gene, CDR1 is LGHNA and CDR2 is YSLEER. V gave up 0 bases and J gave up 2 bases, with 17 bases separating them. The CDR3 totals 18 residues. Here the CDR3 reads CASSQDPVSTTTGNTIYF. CDR3 sequence (DNA): TGCGCCAGCAGCCAAGATCCTGTGAGCACCACCACTGGAAACACCATATATTTT.

The chain's CDR3 is CASSLGTYTDTQHF. CDR3 nucleotides: TGTGCCAGCAGCTTGGGAACCTACACAGATACGCAGCATTTT. The chain joins TRBV5-6 to TRBJ2-3, with D hard to call. The J call may be wrong; the DNA end is better matched by TRBJ1-5. CDR3 length: 14 amino acids. The germline gives CDR1 SGHDT, CDR2 YYEEEE.

This clonotype was detected ten times or more. The chain couples TRBV7-9 to TRBJ2-1, with D possibly matching TRBD2 (7 bases). V lost 0 bases and J 5 bases, leaving 8 bases between the germline ends. This CDR3 spans 14 amino acids. The germline V gene encodes CDR1 SEHNR and CDR2 FQNEAQ (reference sequence). The CDR3 bases are TGTGCCAGCAGCTTAGCGGGGGGGCACAATGAGCAGTTCTTC. Translated: CASSLAGGHNEQFF.

The chain uses TRBV6-5 and TRBJ1-5; the D is unclear. V was shortened by 4 bases and J by 2 bases, with 12 bases between the two germline ends. The CDR3 spans 15 residues. From germline, CDR1 is MNHEY and CDR2 SVGAGI. The CDR3 here is CASSSRMGGNQPQHF. The CDR3 DNA is TGTGCCAGCAGTTCCCGGATGGGCGGCAATCAGCCCCAGCATTTT.

This clonotype has more than one count but fewer than ten. This chain links TRBV27 with TRBJ1-6; no firm D call. Trimming stripped 3 bases from V and 6 bases from J, with 6 bases between. Germline-derived CDR1 and CDR2 are MNHEY and SMNVEV (reference sequence). This CDR3 is built from 13 residues. The CDR3 DNA reads as TGTGCCAGCAGTTTTGCCCCTAATTCACCCCTCCACTTT. It codes for CASSFAPNSPLHF.

This rearrangement joins TRBV20-1 to TRBJ1-5; 10 bases are shared with TRBD1. This CDR3 contains 15 residues. The trim removed 3 bases at V and 2 bases at J, leaving 4 bases unmatched. The germline V gene has CDR1 DFQATT and CDR2 SNEGSKA (reference sequence). This chain's CDR3 is CSARTGGKGNQPQHF. CDR3 nucleotide sequence: TGCAGTGCTAGGACAGGGGGCAAGGGCAATCAGCCCCAGCATTTT.